This T cell receptor beta chain was observed in a study of monozygotic twins with inflammatory bowel disease. TCRdb re-analyzed the 5' RACE reads; it lists each CDR3 protein once, without DNA. Recorded here are around 380,000 distinct CDR3 sequences; the top ten clones represent 2% to 3%. This CDR3 is 11 amino acids long. The clonotype comes from a human donor with ulcerative colitis or Crohn's disease, or a healthy co-twin of an affected twin (not recorded which). Sequencing was performed on blood. The chain couples TRBV12-3 or TRBV12-4 to TRBJ1-2; TCRdb names TRBD1, which stays unverified in the absence of DNA. Here the CDR3 reads CASSSLAGYTF.